This T cell receptor (beta chain) appears in the sequencing data of a study of T cell changes during pregnancy in multiple sclerosis. V was clipped by 5 bases and J by 5 bases; unmatched bases: 12. The CDR3 totals 17 residues. Germline CDR1 is MNHEY and CDR2 is SMNVEV (reference sequence). Some clones are missing from TCRdb's copy, which holds only in-frame ones; the method was immunoSEQ multiplex PCR. The table records around 34,000 clones, nearly 90% of them present only once. The specimen comprised CD4+ T cells from peripheral blood mononuclear cells, sampled in the second trimester of pregnancy. The TCR was taken from a female donor with multiple sclerosis, enrolled in a pregnancy study. J is TRBJ2-5 and V is TRBV27; 12 bases fit TRBD2. CDR3 protein: CASSLWTSGTRGETQYF. Here the CDR3 DNA reads TGTGCCAGCAGTCTTTGGACTAGCGGGACCCGGGGGGAGACCCAGTACTTC.